The subject of this entry is one T cell receptor beta chain. The repertoire was sequenced with immunoSEQ multiplex PCR; TCRdb's copy has only in-frame clones and lacks some. Here the sample spans roughly 150,000 clones, 80% being singletons. Germline CDR1 LNHDA, CDR2 SQIVND (reference sequence). The V gene lost 4 bases and the J gene lost 4 bases, with 17 bases spanning the gap. This CDR3 contains 16 residues. This sample was included in a study of blood T cell repertoires in COVID-19. Across the whole study: Collection of acute and convalescent COVID-19 samples took place in the United States, Italy and Spain.

Across roughly 25 US areas, participants ranged in age from about 18 to 100 years. The sequence derives from a woman aged 55-75 years who had recovered from COVID-19. V is TRBV19 and J is TRBJ1-3; perhaps TRBD1 as D (6 bases). What was sequenced was PBMCs or T cells enriched from blood (not recorded which). The CDR3: CASSNRAGAPGNTIYF. CDR3 nucleotides: TGTGCCAGTAGTAACCGGGCAGGGGCGCCAGGAAACACCATATATTTT.